Many counts were recorded for the clone carrying this TCR beta chain. These data originate in a study of T cells after yellow fever vaccination. V lost 8 bases and J lost 1, with 8 bases in between. The germline V gene has CDR1 GTSNPN and CDR2 SVGIG (reference sequence). The CDR3 spans 12 residues. Each CDR3 protein is one row after TCRdb ran MiXCR on the 5' RACE reads. The table lists around 340,000 distinct CDR3 sequences, 8.7% of them singletons, with 18% in the top ten. The sample here was PBMCs, taken on the day of the first yellow fever vaccination. The J gene is TRBJ2-2, the V gene TRBV30; tentative D call: TRBD1 (6 bases). This clonotype was obtained from a young man who received the YFV17D yellow fever vaccine. The CDR3 loop is CARTENTGELFF. Written as DNA, the CDR3 is TGTGCCCGGACAGAGAACACCGGGGAGCTGTTTTTT.